This note documents a single T cell receptor (beta chain) sequence. Its antigen is still unknown. This sample is drawn from a study of shared clonotypes between healthy human individuals. Study-level information: Every donor yielded three CD4 naive, three CD4 memory, two CD8 naive and one CD8 memory plate. Regarding the study as a whole: Sampling included only blood; tissue repertoires likely differ. Rarefaction indicated that sorted-subset sequencing remained incomplete although depth was large.

CD4+ cells yielded CD45RA+ naive and CD45RA-negative memory subsets. Libraries were prepared by immunoSEQ multiplex PCR; TCRdb keeps only in-frame clonotypes and omits some of them. Here the sample spans some 2,100,000 clones, approximately 94% being singletons. The V and J ends lost 5 bases and 5 bases, in that order; junction bases with no gene match: 12. The germline V gene encodes CDR1 MNHEY and CDR2 SVGAGI. The CDR3 sequence is 15 residues long. The origin of this receptor is a man in his late teens or twenties in good health. The sequenced sample was naive CD4+ T cells sorted from blood. This sample's subset: CD45RA+ positively selected. The chain has TRBV6-5 and TRBJ2-7; 7 bases match TRBD1. The CDR3 DNA is TGTGCCAGCAGTGCGGACAGGACGTCAAGCCACGAGCAGTACTTC. This codes for CASSADRTSSHEQYF.